One and the same sample provided the 14 T cell receptor beta chains below, sequenced in a study of early stage breast cancer tumors. The table came from immunoSEQ multiplex PCR; TCRdb's copy has only in-frame clones and leaves some out. The repertoire consists of 27,000 or so clones, with 84% occurring once and the leading ten covering 9% to 9.5%. The sample consisted of blood. The receptors here all came from a person between 45 and 65 years old with breast cancer.

V usage is TRBV6-1 and J usage is TRBJ2-3, with 15 bases matching TRBD2. V shed 7 bases, J shed 3 bases, and the junction held 17 bases outside the gene matches. Germline lookup yields CDR1 MNHNS and CDR2 SASEGT. There are 20 residues in the CDR3. CDR3 sequence (DNA): TGTGCCAGCACTGAGAGAATTCCGGGACTAGCGGGAGGAGTTACAGATACGCAGTATTTT. It yields the protein CASTERIPGLAGGVTDTQYF.

The gene calls are TRBV11-3 and TRBJ2-2, with 7 bases that match TRBD1. Germline CDR1 SGHNT, CDR2 YENEEA. The CDR3 extends over 15 amino acids. After removal of 5 bases from V and 4 bases from J, the junction contained 7 bases not matched to a gene. CDR3 coding DNA: TGTGCCAGCAGCCTCTTGGGACAGCCCACCGGGGAGCTGTTTTTT. Its translation is CASSLLGQPTGELFF.

This clone showed up just once. V is TRBV7-3 and J is TRBJ2-7; TRBD1 is a possible D gene (5 bases). There are 13 residues in the CDR3. V shed 2 bases and J shed 4 bases, with 9 bases lying between them. Germline V lookup: CDR1 SGHTA, CDR2 FQGTGA. CDR3 in amino acids: CASSLDSQYEQYF. In nucleotides, the CDR3 is TGTGCCAGCAGCTTAGACAGCCAATACGAGCAGTACTTC.

The chain couples TRBV6-1 to TRBJ2-5, with D unresolved. CDR1 is MNHNS and CDR2 is SASEGT in the germline V gene. The germline V and J ends were trimmed by 5 bases and 4 bases, with 11 bases remaining between them. The CDR3 loop spans 13 amino acids. CDR3 in amino acids: CASSLWVRETQYF. DNA of the CDR3: TGTGCCAGCAGTTTGTGGGTACGAGAGACCCAGTACTTC.

The chain carries TRBV30 and TRBJ2-2; TRBD2 might be the D (6 bases). This CDR3 contains 14 residues. The V and J ends lost 3 bases and 0 bases respectively, with 8 bases between them. Germline V gene sequence: CDR1 GTSNPN, CDR2 SVGIG (reference sequence). CDR3 in amino acids: CAWRRLANTGELFF. The CDR3 DNA sequence: TGTGCCTGGAGGAGACTAGCGAACACCGGGGAGCTGTTTTTT.

V gene TRBV9 combines with J gene TRBJ2-7, with TRBD2 matching over 11 bases. The germline gives CDR1 SGDLS, CDR2 YYNGEE. The CDR3 loop spans 15 amino acids. V lost 0 bases to trimming and J lost 6 bases; unmatched junction nucleotides: 5. The CDR3 sequence is CASSVGISGGAEQYF. The CDR3, as DNA: TGTGCCAGCAGCGTAGGGATTAGCGGGGGGGCCGAGCAGTACTTC.

The J gene is TRBJ1-5, the V gene TRBV11-2; D gene unclear. Trimming left V 5 bases short and J 0 bases short, with 11 bases between. Germline V gives CDR1 SGHAT, CDR2 FQNNGV. The CDR3 sequence is 15 residues long. The CDR3 DNA follows: TGTGCCAGCAGCGAAAAACCAGGTAGCAATCAGCCCCAGCATTTT. Translating it yields CASSEKPGSNQPQHF.

The chain employs TRBV4-2 and TRBJ2-5; 8 bases match TRBD2. CDR1 LGHNA and CDR2 YNFKEQ come from the germline V gene. The CDR3 has 17 residues. After removal of 1 base from V and 4 bases from J, the junction contained 11 bases not matched to a gene. CDR3 DNA: TGTGCCAGCAGCCAAGGGGAGCGGGGGCGTGGGGGAGAGACCCAGTACTTC. Translation gives CASSQGERGRGGETQYF.

V gene TRBV5-1 combines with J gene TRBJ2-1, with 9 bases lining up with TRBD1. Looked up from germline, CDR1 is SGHRS and CDR2 is YFSETQ. Trimming at V came to 4 bases and at J to 4 bases, leaving 6 bases not matched to a gene. The CDR3 length is 15 residues. CDR3 region: CASSPGGTGYNEQFF. The CDR3 bases are TGCGCCAGCAGCCCTGGCGGGACAGGGTACAATGAGCAGTTCTTC.

Only one count was recorded for this clone. This chain connects TRBV19 to TRBJ2-5; 11 nucleotides match TRBD1. CDR1 is LNHDA and CDR2 is SQIVND in the germline V gene (reference sequence). This CDR3 is 15 amino acids long. J gave up 5 bases and V 6 bases, and 8 bases lay outside the gene matches. The CDR3: CASSFGTGGSETQYF. The CDR3 bases are TGTGCCAGTAGCTTCGGGACAGGGGGTTCGGAGACCCAGTACTTC.

This chain connects TRBV5-1 to TRBJ1-1; possible D gene TRBD1, 6 bases. The V and J ends lost 5 bases and 3 bases respectively, with 14 bases between them. Germline V gene lookup returns CDR1 SGHRS and CDR2 YFSETQ. This CDR3 has 14 amino acids. Here the CDR3 reads CASRQDSAYTEAFF. The CDR3 DNA is TGCGCCAGCAGACAGGACAGTGCGTACACTGAAGCTTTCTTT.

The count of this clone is one. This chain uses TRBV23-1 with TRBJ1-1; D is possibly TRBD1 (5 bases). TRBV23-1 has ORF status, its function being uncertain. Trimming took off 8 bases at V and 4 bases at J, with 14 bases between the two ends. The CDR3 runs to 13 residues. In DNA, the CDR3 is TGCGCCAGCTCTAGTCGGGGCGGCACTGAAGCTTTCTTT. Encoded protein: CASSSRGGTEAFF.

The chain joins TRBV7-9 to TRBJ2-5, with 10 bases aligning to TRBD2. There are 16 residues in the CDR3. The J segment lost 5 bases and the V segment lost 6 bases, leaving 12 bases of the junction unmatched. Per germline, CDR1 SEHNR and CDR2 FQNEAQ (reference sequence). The CDR3 protein is CASSQGLNSGRETQYF. CDR3 bases: TGTGCCAGCAGTCAAGGGTTGAATAGCGGGAGGGAGACCCAGTACTTC.

This clone occurred a few times. The CDR3 protein is CASSATGNYGYTF. CDR3 bases: TGCGCCAGCAGCGCGACAGGGAACTATGGCTACACCTTC. V gene TRBV5-1 combines with J gene TRBJ1-2; the match to TRBD1 covers 7 bases. The V segment lost 4 bases and the J segment 2 bases; nucleotides outside the gene matches: 2. The CDR3 sequence is 13 residues long. The germline V gene encodes CDR1 SGHRS and CDR2 YFSETQ.